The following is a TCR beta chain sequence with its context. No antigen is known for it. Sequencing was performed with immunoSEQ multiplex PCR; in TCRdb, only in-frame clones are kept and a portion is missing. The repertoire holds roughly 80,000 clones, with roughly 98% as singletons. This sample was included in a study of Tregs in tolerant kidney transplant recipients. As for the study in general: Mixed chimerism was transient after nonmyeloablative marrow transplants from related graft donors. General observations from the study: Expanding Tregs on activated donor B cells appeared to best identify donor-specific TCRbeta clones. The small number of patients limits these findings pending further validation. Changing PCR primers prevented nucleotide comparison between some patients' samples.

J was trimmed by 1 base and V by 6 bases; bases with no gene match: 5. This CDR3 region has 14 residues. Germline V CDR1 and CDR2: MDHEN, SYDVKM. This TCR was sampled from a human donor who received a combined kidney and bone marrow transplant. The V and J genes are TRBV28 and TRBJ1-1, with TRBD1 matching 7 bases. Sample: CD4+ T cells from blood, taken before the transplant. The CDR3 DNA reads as TGTGCCAGCAGCCCGGGACAGCAGAACACTGAAGCTTTCTTT. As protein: CASSPGQQNTEAFF.